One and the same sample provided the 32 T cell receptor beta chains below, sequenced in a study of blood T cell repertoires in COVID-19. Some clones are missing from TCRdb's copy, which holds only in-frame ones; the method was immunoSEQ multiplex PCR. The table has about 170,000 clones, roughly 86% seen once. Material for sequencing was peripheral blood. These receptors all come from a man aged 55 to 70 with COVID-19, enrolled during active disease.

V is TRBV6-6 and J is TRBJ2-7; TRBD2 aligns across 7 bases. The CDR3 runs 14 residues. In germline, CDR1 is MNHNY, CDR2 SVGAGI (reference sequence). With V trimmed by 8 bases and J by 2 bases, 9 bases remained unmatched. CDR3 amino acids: CASSSGEGPYEQYF. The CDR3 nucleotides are TGTGCCAGCTCAAGCGGGGAGGGCCCCTACGAGCAGTACTTC.

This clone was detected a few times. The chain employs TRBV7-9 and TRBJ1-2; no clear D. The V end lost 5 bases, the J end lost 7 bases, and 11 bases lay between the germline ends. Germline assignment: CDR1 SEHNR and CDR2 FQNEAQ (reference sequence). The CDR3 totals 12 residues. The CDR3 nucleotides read TGTGCCAGCAGCCGGGTTGAGGTTGGCTACACCTTC. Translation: CASSRVEVGYTF.

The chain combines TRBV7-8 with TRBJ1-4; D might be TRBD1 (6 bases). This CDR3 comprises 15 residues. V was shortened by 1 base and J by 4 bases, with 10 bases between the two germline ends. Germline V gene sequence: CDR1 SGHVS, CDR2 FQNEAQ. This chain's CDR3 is CASSLEGHLNEKLFF. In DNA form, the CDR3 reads TGTGCCAGCAGCTTAGAGGGACACCTTAATGAAAAACTGTTTTTT.

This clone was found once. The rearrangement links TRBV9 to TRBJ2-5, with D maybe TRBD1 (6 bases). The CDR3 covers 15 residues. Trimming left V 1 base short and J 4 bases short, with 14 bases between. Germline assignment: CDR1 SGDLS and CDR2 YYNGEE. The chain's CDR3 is CASSVLGGTGETQYF. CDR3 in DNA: TGTGCCAGCAGCGTACTAGGGGGAACGGGAGAGACCCAGTACTTC.

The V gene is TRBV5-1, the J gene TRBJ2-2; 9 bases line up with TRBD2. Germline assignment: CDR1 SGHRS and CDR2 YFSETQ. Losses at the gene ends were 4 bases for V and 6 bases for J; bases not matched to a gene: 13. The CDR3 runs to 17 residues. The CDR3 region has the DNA TGCGCCAGCAGCACGGGCGGCAGCGGGGGGAAGGCCGGGGAGCTGTTTTTT. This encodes CASSTGGSGGKAGELFF. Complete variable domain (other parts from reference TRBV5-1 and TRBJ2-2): KAGVTQTPRYLIKTRGQQVTLSCSPISGHRSVSWYQQTPGQGLQFLFEYFSETQRNKGNFPGRFSGRQFSNSRSEMNVSTLELGDSALYLCASSTGGSGGKAGELFFGEGSRLTVL.

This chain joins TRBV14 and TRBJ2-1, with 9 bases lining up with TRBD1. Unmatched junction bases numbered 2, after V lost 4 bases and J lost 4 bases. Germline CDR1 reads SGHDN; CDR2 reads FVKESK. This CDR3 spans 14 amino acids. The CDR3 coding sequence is TGTGCCAGCAGCCCTGGACAGGGGTACAATGAGCAGTTCTTC. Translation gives CASSPGQGYNEQFF.

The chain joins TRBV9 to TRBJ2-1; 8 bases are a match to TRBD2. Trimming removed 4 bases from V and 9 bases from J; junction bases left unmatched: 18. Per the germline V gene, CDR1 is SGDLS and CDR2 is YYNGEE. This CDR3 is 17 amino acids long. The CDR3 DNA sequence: TGTGCCAGCAGCCCCCCAGGCCGATTTAGCGGGATGGTTGAGCAGTTCTTC. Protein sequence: CASSPPGRFSGMVEQFF.

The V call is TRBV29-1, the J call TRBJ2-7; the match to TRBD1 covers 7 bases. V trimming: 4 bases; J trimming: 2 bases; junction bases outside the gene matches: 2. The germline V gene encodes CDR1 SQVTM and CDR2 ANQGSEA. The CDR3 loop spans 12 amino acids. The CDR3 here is CSVGQGAYEQYF. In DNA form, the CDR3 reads TGCAGCGTTGGGCAGGGGGCCTACGAGCAGTACTTC.

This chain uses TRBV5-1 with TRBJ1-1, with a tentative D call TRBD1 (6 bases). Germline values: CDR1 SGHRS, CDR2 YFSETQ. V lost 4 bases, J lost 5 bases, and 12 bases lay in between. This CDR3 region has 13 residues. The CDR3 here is CASSPGAWTEAFF. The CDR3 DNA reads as TGCGCCAGCAGCCCAGGGGCGTGGACTGAAGCTTTCTTT.

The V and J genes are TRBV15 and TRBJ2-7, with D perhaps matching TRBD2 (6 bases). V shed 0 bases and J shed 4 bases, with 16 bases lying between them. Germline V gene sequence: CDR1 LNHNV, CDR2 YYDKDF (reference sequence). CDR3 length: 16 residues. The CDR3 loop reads CATSRDKGGRGYEQYF. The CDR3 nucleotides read TGTGCCACCAGCAGAGATAAGGGAGGCCGAGGATACGAGCAGTACTTC.

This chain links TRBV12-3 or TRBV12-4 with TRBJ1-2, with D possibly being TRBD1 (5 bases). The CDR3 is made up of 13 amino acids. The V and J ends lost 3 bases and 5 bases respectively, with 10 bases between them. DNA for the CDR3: TGTGCCAGCAGTTTGACAGTCGGGTATGGCTACACCTTC. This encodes CASSLTVGYGYTF.

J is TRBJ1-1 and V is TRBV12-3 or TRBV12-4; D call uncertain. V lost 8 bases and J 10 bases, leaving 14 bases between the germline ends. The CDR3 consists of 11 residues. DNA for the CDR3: TGTGCCAGCCTTCTAAAAGCGACAGCTTTCTTT. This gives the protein CASLLKATAFF.

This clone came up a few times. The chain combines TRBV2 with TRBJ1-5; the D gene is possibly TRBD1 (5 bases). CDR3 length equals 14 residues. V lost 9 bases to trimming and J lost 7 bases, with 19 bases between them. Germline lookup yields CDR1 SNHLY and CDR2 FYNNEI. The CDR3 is CASLGVERGQPQHF. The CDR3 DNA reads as TGTGCCAGTCTTGGGGTGGAAAGGGGACAGCCCCAGCATTTT. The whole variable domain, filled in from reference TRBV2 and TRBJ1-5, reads EPEVTQTPSHQVTQMGQEVILRCVPISNHLYFYWYRQILGQKVEFLVSFYNNEISEKSEIFDDQFSVERPDGSNFTLKIRSTKLEDSAMYFCASLGVERGQPQHFGDGTRLSIL.

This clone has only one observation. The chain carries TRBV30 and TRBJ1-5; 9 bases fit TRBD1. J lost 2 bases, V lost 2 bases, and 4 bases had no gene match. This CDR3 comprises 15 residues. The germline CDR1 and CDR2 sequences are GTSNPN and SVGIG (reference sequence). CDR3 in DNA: TGTGCCTGGAGTTACCGGGACAGGGGCAATCAGCCCCAGCATTTT. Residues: CAWSYRDRGNQPQHF.

The CDR3 sequence: CASSPNTDTIYF. As DNA, the CDR3 is TGTGCCAGCTCACCAAATACGGACACCATATATTTT. The chain is built from TRBV18 and TRBJ1-3, with D unresolved. Trimming pared 2 bases from V and 8 bases from J, leaving 7 bases between. The germline gives CDR1 KGHSH, CDR2 LQKENI. The CDR3 has 12 residues.

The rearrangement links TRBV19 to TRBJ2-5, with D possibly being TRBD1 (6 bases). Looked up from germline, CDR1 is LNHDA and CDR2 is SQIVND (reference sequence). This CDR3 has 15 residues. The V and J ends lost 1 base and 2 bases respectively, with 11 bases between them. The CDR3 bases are TGTGCCAGTAGTATAGGACAGGCGATTCAAGAGACCCAGTACTTC. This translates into CASSIGQAIQETQYF.

The CDR3 here is CASSAGQVNEKLFF. DNA of the CDR3: TGTGCCAGCTCAGCGGGACAGGTTAATGAAAAACTGTTTTTT. This chain uses TRBV18 with TRBJ1-4, with 8 bases identical to TRBD1. Germline lookup yields CDR1 KGHSH and CDR2 LQKENI. V trimming: 5 bases; J trimming: 4 bases; junction bases outside the gene matches: 3. The CDR3 runs to 14 residues. The complete variable domain, with remaining parts taken from reference TRBV18 and TRBJ1-4, reads NAGVMQNPRHLVRRRGQEARLRCSPMKGHSHVYWYRQLPEEGLKFMVYLQKENIIDESGMPKERFSAEFPKEGPSILRIQQVVRGDSAAYFCASSAGQVNEKLFFGSGTQLSVL.

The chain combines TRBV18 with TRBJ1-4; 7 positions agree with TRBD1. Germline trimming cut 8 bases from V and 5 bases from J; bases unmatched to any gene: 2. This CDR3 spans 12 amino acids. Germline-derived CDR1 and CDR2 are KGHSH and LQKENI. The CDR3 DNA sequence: TGTGCCAGCGGGACAGTGAATGAAAAACTGTTTTTT. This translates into CASGTVNEKLFF.

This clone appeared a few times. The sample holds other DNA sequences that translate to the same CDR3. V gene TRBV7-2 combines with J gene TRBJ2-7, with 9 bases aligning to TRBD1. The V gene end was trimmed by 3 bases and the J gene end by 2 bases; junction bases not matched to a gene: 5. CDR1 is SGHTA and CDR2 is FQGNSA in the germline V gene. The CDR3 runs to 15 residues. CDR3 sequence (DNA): TGTGCCAGCAGCTTGGGTGGGACAGGGCCCTACGAGCAGTACTTC. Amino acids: CASSLGGTGPYEQYF.

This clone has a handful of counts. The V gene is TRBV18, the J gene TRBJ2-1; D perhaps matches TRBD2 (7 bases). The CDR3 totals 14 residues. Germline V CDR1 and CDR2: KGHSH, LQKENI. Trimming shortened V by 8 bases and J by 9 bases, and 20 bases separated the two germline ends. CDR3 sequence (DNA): TGTGCCAGCACGTGGGGGGGGCCCCTTGGTGAGCAGTTCTTC. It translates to CASTWGGPLGEQFF. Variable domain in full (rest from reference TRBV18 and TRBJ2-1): NAGVMQNPRHLVRRRGQEARLRCSPMKGHSHVYWYRQLPEEGLKFMVYLQKENIIDESGMPKERFSAEFPKEGPSILRIQQVVRGDSAAYFCASTWGGPLGEQFFGPGTRLTVL.

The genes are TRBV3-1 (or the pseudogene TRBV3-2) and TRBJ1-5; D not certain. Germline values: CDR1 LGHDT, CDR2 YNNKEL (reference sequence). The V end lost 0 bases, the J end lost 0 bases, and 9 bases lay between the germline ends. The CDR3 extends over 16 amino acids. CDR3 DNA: TGTGCCAGCAGCCAAGATCCGGTCTCTAGCAATCAGCCCCAGCATTTT. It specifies CASSQDPVSSNQPQHF.

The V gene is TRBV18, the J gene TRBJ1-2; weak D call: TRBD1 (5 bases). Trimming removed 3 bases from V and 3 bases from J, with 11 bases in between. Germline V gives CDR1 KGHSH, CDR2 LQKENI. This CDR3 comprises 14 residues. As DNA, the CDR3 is TGTGCCAGCTCACCGGGGGGGAATGACTATGGCTACACCTTC. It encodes CASSPGGNDYGYTF.

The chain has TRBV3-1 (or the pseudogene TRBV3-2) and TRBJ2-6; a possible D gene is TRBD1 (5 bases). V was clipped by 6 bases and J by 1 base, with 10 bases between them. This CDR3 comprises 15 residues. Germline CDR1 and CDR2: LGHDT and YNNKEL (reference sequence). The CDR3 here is CASSRQGSGANVLTF. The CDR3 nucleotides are TGTGCCAGCAGTCGCCAGGGATCTGGGGCCAACGTCCTGACTTTC.

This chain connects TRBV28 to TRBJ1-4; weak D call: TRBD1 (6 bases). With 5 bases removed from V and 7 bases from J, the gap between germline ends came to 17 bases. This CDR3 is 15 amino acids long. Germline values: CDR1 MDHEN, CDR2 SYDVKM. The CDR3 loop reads CASSNREAGGEKLFF. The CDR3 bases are TGTGCCAGCAGTAACAGGGAGGCGGGGGGTGAAAAACTGTTTTTT.

CDR3 residues: CASSLSSQGRTGELFF. The CDR3 coding sequence is TGTGCCAGCAGTTTATCGAGTCAGGGTAGGACCGGGGAGCTGTTTTTT. The chain joins TRBV27 to TRBJ2-2, with TRBD1 as a possible D gene (5 bases). CDR1 is MNHEY, CDR2 SMNVEV, per germline (reference sequence). V lost 0 bases to trimming and J lost 5 bases, with 13 bases between them. CDR3 size: 16 residues.

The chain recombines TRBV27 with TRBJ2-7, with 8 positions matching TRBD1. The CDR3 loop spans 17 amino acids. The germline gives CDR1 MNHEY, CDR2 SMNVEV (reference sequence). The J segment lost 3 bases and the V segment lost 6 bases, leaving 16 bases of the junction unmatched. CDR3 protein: CASSPAQGASRGYEQYF. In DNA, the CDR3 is TGTGCCAGCAGCCCCGCGCAGGGGGCTTCTCGGGGCTACGAGCAGTACTTC.

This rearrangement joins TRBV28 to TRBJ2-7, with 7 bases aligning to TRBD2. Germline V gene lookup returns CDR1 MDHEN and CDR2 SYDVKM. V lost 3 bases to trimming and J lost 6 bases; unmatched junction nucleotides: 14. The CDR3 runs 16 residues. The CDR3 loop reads CASSFPGRDEVPEQYF. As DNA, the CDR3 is TGTGCCAGCAGTTTTCCAGGGAGGGACGAGGTCCCCGAGCAGTACTTC.

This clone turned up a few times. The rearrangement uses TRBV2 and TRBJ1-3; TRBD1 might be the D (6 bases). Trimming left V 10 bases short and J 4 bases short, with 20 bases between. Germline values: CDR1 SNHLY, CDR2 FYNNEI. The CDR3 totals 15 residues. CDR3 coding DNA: TGTGCCACAAACCCACAGGGTTTAGTCGGAAACACCATATATTTT. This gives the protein CATNPQGLVGNTIYF.

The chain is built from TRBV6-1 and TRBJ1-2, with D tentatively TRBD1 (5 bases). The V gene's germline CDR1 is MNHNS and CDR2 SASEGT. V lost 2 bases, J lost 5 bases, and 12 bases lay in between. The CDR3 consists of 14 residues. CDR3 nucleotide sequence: TGTGCCAGCAGTGAACCGGGACTTACATATGGCTACACCTTC. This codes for CASSEPGLTYGYTF.

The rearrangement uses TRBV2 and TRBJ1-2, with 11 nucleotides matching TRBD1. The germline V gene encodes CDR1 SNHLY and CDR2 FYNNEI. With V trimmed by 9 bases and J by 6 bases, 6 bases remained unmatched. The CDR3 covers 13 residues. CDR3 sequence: CARRGQGENGYTF. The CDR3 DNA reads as TGTGCCAGGAGGGGACAGGGGGAGAATGGCTACACCTTC.

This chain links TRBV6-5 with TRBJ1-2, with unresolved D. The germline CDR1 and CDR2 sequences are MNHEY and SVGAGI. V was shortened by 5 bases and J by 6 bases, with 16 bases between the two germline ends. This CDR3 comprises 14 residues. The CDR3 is CASSPSSREHGYTF. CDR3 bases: TGTGCCAGCAGTCCGAGTAGTAGGGAGCATGGCTACACCTTC.

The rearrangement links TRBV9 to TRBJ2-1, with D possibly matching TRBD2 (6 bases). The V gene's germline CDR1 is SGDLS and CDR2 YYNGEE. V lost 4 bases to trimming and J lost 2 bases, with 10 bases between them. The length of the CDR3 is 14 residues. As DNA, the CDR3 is TGTGCCAGCAGCCCCCGCGGGACCTACAATGAGCAGTTCTTC. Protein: CASSPRGTYNEQFF. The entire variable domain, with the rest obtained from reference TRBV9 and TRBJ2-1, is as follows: DSGVTQTPKHLITATGQRVTLRCSPRSGDLSVYWYQQSLDQGLQFLIQYYNGEERAKGNILERFSAQQFPDLHSELNLSSLELGDSALYFCASSPRGTYNEQFFGPGTRLTVL.